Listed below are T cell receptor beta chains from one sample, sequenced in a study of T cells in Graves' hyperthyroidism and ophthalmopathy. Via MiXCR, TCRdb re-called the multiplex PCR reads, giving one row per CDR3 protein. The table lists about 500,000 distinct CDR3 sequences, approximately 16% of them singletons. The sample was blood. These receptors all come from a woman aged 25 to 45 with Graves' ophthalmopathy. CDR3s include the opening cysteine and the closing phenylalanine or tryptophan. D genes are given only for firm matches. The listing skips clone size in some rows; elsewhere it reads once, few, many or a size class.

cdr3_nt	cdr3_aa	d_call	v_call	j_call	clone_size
TGCAGTGCTAGTCCGCAGGGGGAGCTGAACACCGGGGAGCTGTTTTTT	CSASPQGELNTGELFF	TRBD1	TRBV20-1	TRBJ2-2	many
TGTGCCAGCAGCTTGGGGTCCATCCACTCCTACAATGAGCAGTTCTTC	CASSLGSIHSYNEQFF	NA	TRBV5-6	TRBJ2-1	NA
TGTGCCAGCAGCCTCCGGGCCTCGAGGGTGGAGCCCCAGCATTTT	CASSLRASRVEPQHF	NA	TRBV6-1	TRBJ1-5	few
TGTGCCAGCTCACCAATGGGGCAGGGGATCAATCAGCCCCAGCATTTT	CASSPMGQGINQPQHF	NA	TRBV18	TRBJ1-5	NA
TGTGCCAGCAGCTTGCGTCGGGGTCCCCTCATCTACGAGCAGTACTTC	CASSLRRGPLIYEQYF	NA	TRBV5-7	TRBJ2-7	NA
TGCAGCGCCGTTGGGGACCTGACAGAGGGAAACATTCAGTACTTC	CSAVGDLTEGNIQYF	NA	TRBV29-1	TRBJ2-4	few
TGCAGTGCTAGAACCCCGGGAACCAGCTCCTACGAGCAGTACTTC	CSARTPGTSSYEQYF	NA	TRBV20-1	TRBJ2-7	NA
TGTGCCATCAGTGATGAACTAGCGGGAGGGCCGGAGACCCAGTACTTC	CAISDELAGGPETQYF	TRBD2	TRBV10-3	TRBJ2-5	many
TGTGCCAGCAGCCCGACCGGGACAGGGGGACGGGACACTGAAGCTTTCTTT	CASSPTGTGGRDTEAFF	TRBD1	TRBV7-9	TRBJ1-1	NA
TGTGCCAGCAGTTACACTAGCGGGATGCCTGTCAATGAGCAGTTCTTC	CASSYTSGMPVNEQFF	TRBD2	TRBV6-5	TRBJ2-1	NA
TGTGCCAGCGGGCCCGACAGCACCTACGAGCAGTACTTC	CASGPDSTYEQYF	NA	TRBV6-1	TRBJ2-7	once
TGTGCCAGCAGCGTAATGGGACACACCGGGGAGCTGTTTTTT	CASSVMGHTGELFF	NA	TRBV9	TRBJ2-2	few
TGTGCCGGAGGGACAGGGGGCGGGAGCTCGTACGAGCAGTACTTC	CAGGTGGGSSYEQYF	TRBD1	TRBV28	TRBJ2-7	many
TGTGCCAGCAGTTACTGGGAAGGGACTAGCGGGAGCTCCTACAATGAGCAGTTCTTC	CASSYWEGTSGSSYNEQFF	TRBD2	TRBV6-2/TRBV6-3	TRBJ2-1	many
TGCAGTCTTCAAACCGGGACTGCGTCCTACAATGAGCAGTTCTTC	CSLQTGTASYNEQFF	NA	TRBV20-1	TRBJ2-1	many
TGCGCCAGCAGCCCGGGCTGGGCTTACGAGCAGTACTTC	CASSPGWAYEQYF	NA	TRBV5-1	TRBJ2-7	many
TGTGCCAGTAGTCAATCCCTTCCCAGGGACTATGGCTACACCTTC	CASSQSLPRDYGYTF	NA	TRBV19	TRBJ1-2	few
TGTGCCAGCACCGGGAGCGAAGAGACCCAGTACTTC	CASTGSEETQYF	NA	TRBV28	TRBJ2-5	NA
TGCAGCGCCGTCACAGGGGACCCTGGAAACACCATATATTTT	CSAVTGDPGNTIYF	TRBD1	TRBV29-1	TRBJ1-3	NA
TGTGCCAGCAGTTTACAGGGCAGCTCCTACAATGAGCAGTTCTTC	CASSLQGSSYNEQFF	NA	TRBV27	TRBJ2-1	many
TGTGCCAGTAGTGTGAACACTGAAGCTTTCTTT	CASSVNTEAFF	NA	TRBV19	TRBJ1-1	many
TGTGCCAGCAGCAATCTTGACAGGGACAATTCACCCCTCCACTTT	CASSNLDRDNSPLHF	TRBD1	TRBV5-6	TRBJ1-6	NA
TGTGCCAGCAGTATGGCGGGAGAGACTGAGCAGTTCTTC	CASSMAGETEQFF	TRBD2	TRBV9	TRBJ2-1	few
TGTGCCAGCAGTTTAATAGGACAGGGGGACAATGAGCAGTTCTTC	CASSLIGQGDNEQFF	TRBD1	TRBV12-3/TRBV12-4	TRBJ2-1	many
TGTGCCAGCAGTTTAGCCCCGGTCAACGAGCAGTACTTC	CASSLAPVNEQYF	NA	TRBV28	TRBJ2-7	many
TGTGCCAGCAGCGCGGGACATAGGAACACTGAAGCTTTCTTT	CASSAGHRNTEAFF	NA	TRBV9	TRBJ1-1	NA
TGTGCCAGCTCACCACCTGGCAGAGGACACACCATATATTTT	CASSPPGRGHTIYF	NA	TRBV18	TRBJ1-3	NA
TGTGCCAGCAGTTACCAGGGAAGGAAGACTGAAGCTTTCTTT	CASSYQGRKTEAFF	NA	TRBV6-5	TRBJ1-1	many
TGCGCCAGCAGCCAAGGTTGGGGACAGGCACAGGAAGGCGAGCAGTACTTC	CASSQGWGQAQEGEQYF	TRBD1	TRBV4-1	TRBJ2-7	NA
TGCAGTGCTAGAGCACCCGTTGGTACAGAGTCTAGCGGCTACACCTTC	CSARAPVGTESSGYTF	NA	TRBV20-1	TRBJ1-2	few
TGTGCCAGCAGCCATCAGGGCGGAGGAACTGAAGCTTTCTTT	CASSHQGGGTEAFF	NA	TRBV14	TRBJ1-1	NA
TGCAGTGCTAGAGAGATGGATAAATACGAGCAGTACTTC	CSAREMDKYEQYF	NA	TRBV20-1	TRBJ2-7	NA
TGTGCCTGGGATCAAACAGGGTCCTCCGCCAACGTCCTGACTTTC	CAWDQTGSSANVLTF	NA	TRBV30	TRBJ2-6	few
TGCAGCGTTGAAACAGGGAGCTCTGGAAACACCATATATTTT	CSVETGSSGNTIYF	NA	TRBV29-1	TRBJ1-3	NA
TGTGCCAGCAGCTTAGGCGGGAGTGGCGAGCAGTACTTC	CASSLGGSGEQYF	TRBD2	TRBV7-6	TRBJ2-7	many
TGTGCCAGCAGCTTAGATGGACTAGCGGGAAGCTCAAGCTCCTACGAGCAGTACTTC	CASSLDGLAGSSSSYEQYF	TRBD2	TRBV7-2	TRBJ2-7	NA
TGTGCCAACAGCTGCAGGGGCGAGACCCAGTACTTC	CANSCRGETQYF	NA	TRBV7-2	TRBJ2-5	NA
TGTGCCAGCCGCAGAGGGGGACAAGAGACCCAGTACTTC	CASRRGGQETQYF	NA	TRBV12-3/TRBV12-4	TRBJ2-5	few
TGTGCCAGCAGTCCCCGGAGGGGGCACTCCTACGAGCAGTACTTC	CASSPRRGHSYEQYF	NA	TRBV6-1	TRBJ2-7	few
TGTGCCAGCAGCTTAGCTGCTAGCGGGAGTAGGTCCTACAATGAGCAGTTCTTC	CASSLAASGSRSYNEQFF	TRBD2	TRBV7-2	TRBJ2-1	many
TGTGCCAGCAGCTTGGGATCTCATAACACTGAAGCTTTCTTT	CASSLGSHNTEAFF	NA	TRBV7-3	TRBJ1-1	many
TGCAGTGCTCCGGGGACGGGTCTTTTAAATTCACCCCTCCACTTT	CSAPGTGLLNSPLHF	NA	TRBV20-1	TRBJ1-6	few
TGTGCCAGCAGTGAACTCTCGGACAGAAATTCACCCCTCCACTTT	CASSELSDRNSPLHF	NA	TRBV6-1	TRBJ1-6	many
TGTGCCAGCAGCCTAGGGGTTCCCCACACAGATACGCAGTATTTT	CASSLGVPHTDTQYF	NA	TRBV7-8	TRBJ2-3	many
TGTGCCAGCAGCCAAGGGAGGGATGAGCAGTTCTTC	CASSQGRDEQFF	NA	TRBV3-1	TRBJ2-1	many
TGTGCCAGTATTACCTCAGGGGGCCTATACTGGGGCTACACCTTC	CASITSGGLYWGYTF	TRBD1	TRBV19	TRBJ1-2	NA
TGCAGTGCTAGAGGAGGCGGTTCTAATGAAAAACTGTTTTTT	CSARGGGSNEKLFF	NA	TRBV20-1	TRBJ1-4	NA
TGTGCCAGCAGTCCCGGGGTTGGGGGGGTTGAAGCTTTCTTT	CASSPGVGGVEAFF	NA	TRBV11-2	TRBJ1-1	many
TGTGCCAGCAGTTACTCTGAGACTAGCGGGAGGTACGAGCAGTACTTC	CASSYSETSGRYEQYF	TRBD2	TRBV6-2/TRBV6-3	TRBJ2-7	many
TGTGCCAGTAGTCCGCAACTAGTAGTAAGGACAGATACGCAGTATTTT	CASSPQLVVRTDTQYF	NA	TRBV19	TRBJ2-3	few
TGTGCCAGCAGCGTGACTATGACAGGTATGCCCTACGAGCAGTACTTC	CASSVTMTGMPYEQYF	NA	TRBV5-5	TRBJ2-7	NA
TGCGGCGTTGAGGATAGCGAGCAGTTCTTC	CGVEDSEQFF	NA	TRBV29-1	TRBJ2-1	NA
TGTGCCAACAGTTCCCTGACAGGGACCTACTTC	CANSSLTGTYF	TRBD1	TRBV28	TRBJ2-5	NA